This entry features one TCR beta chain sequence. Using immunoSEQ multiplex PCR, the repertoire was profiled, and TCRdb retains in-frame clones only, with some absent. The table includes approximately 180,000 clones, about 85% detected once. This entry belongs to a study of T cell responses to AZD1222 COVID-19 vaccine. Germline V gene lookup returns CDR1 SGHAT and CDR2 FQNNGV. With V trimmed by 5 bases and J by 4 bases, 1 base remained unmatched. The CDR3 has 14 residues. This TCR came from an adult in good health. The rearrangement links TRBV11-2 to TRBJ1-4; 10 bases agree with TRBD1. The sequencing used peripheral blood, collected on day 0 of AZD1222 vaccination. In DNA form, the CDR3 reads TGTGCCAGCAGCCGGGACAGGGGTAATGAAAAACTGTTTTTT. The encoded protein is CASSRDRGNEKLFF.